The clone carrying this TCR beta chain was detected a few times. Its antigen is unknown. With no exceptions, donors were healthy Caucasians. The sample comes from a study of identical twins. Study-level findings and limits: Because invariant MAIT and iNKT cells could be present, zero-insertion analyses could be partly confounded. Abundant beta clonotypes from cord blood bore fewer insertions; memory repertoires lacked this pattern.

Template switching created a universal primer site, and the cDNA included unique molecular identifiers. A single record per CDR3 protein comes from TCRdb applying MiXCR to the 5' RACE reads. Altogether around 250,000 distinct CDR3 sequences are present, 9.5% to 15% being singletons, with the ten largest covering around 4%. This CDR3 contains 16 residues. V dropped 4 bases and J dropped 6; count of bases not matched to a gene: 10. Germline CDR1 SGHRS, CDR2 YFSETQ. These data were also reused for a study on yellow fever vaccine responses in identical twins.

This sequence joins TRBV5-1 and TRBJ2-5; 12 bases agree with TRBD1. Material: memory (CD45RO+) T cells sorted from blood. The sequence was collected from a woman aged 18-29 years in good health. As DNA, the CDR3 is TGCGCCAGCAGCGTGGCCGGGACAGGGGGCATCAAGACCCAGTACTTC. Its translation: CASSVAGTGGIKTQYF.